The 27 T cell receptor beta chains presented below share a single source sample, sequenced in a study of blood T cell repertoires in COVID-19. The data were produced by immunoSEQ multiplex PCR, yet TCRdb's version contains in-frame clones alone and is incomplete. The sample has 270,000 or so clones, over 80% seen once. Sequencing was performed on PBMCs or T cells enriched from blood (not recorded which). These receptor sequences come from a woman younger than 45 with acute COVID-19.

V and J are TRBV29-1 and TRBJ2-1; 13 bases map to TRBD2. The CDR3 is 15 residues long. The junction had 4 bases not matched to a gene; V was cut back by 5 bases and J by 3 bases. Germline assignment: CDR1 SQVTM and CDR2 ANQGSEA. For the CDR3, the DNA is TGCAGCGTTACCGGGACTAGCGGGAACTACAATGAGCAGTTCTTC. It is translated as CSVTGTSGNYNEQFF.

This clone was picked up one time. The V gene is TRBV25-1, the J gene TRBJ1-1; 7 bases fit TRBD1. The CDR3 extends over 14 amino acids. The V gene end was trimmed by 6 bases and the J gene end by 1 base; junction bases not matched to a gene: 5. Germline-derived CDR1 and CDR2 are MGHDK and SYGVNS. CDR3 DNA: TGTGCCAGCAGACAGACAGGGCGGAACACTGAAGCTTTCTTT. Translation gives CASRQTGRNTEAFF.

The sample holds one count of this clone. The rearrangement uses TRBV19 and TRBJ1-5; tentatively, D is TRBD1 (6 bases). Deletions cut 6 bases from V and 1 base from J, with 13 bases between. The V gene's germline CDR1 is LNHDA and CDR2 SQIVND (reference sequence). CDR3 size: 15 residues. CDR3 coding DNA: TGTGCCAGTAGCACAACAGGGTCAAGCAATCAGCCCCAGCATTTT. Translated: CASSTTGSSNQPQHF.

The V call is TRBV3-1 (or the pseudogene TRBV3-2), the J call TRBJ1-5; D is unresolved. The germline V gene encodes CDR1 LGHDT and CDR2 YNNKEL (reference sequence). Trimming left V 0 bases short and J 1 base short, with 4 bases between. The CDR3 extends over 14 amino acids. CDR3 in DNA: TGTGCCAGCAGCCAAGACAGAAGCAATCAGCCCCAGCATTTT. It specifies CASSQDRSNQPQHF.

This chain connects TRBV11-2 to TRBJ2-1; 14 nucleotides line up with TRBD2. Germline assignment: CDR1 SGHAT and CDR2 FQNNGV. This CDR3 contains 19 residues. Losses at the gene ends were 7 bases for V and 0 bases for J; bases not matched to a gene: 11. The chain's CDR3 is CASNARGTSGGSSYNEQFF. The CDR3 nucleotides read TGTGCCAGCAACGCTCGGGGGACTAGCGGGGGAAGCTCCTACAATGAGCAGTTCTTC.

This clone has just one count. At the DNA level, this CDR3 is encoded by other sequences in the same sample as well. The CDR3 DNA reads as TGTGCCAGCAGGGGGACAGGTAATCAGCCCCAGCATTTT. As protein: CASRGTGNQPQHF. The rearrangement uses TRBV12-3 or TRBV12-4 and TRBJ1-5; 8 bases map to TRBD1. The CDR3 contains 13 residues. V lost 6 bases and J lost 4; bases outside the gene matches: 2.

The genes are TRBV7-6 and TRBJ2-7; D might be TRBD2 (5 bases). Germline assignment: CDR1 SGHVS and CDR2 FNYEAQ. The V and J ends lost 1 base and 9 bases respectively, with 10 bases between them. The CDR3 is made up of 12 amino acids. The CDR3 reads CASSLDAGRQYF. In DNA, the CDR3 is TGTGCCAGCAGCTTAGATGCGGGTCGGCAGTACTTC.

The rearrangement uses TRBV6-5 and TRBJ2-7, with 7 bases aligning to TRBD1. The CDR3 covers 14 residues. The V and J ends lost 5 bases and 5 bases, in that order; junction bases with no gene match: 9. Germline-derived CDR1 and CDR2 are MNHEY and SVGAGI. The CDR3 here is CASSTGVGTHEQYF. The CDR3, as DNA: TGTGCCAGCAGTACAGGGGTGGGAACCCACGAGCAGTACTTC.

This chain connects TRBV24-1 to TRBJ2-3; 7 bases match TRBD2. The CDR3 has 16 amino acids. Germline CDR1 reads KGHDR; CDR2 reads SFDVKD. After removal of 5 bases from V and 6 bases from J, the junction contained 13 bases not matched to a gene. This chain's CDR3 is CATSGRDGEGADTQYF. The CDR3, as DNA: TGTGCCACCAGTGGCCGGGACGGGGAGGGCGCGGATACGCAGTATTTT.

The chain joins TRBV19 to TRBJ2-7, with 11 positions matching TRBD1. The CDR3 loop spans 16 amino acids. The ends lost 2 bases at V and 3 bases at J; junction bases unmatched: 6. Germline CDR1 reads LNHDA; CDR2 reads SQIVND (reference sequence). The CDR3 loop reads CASSIKLGTGGYEQYF. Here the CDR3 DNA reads TGTGCCAGTAGTATAAAGCTGGGGACAGGGGGCTACGAGCAGTACTTC.

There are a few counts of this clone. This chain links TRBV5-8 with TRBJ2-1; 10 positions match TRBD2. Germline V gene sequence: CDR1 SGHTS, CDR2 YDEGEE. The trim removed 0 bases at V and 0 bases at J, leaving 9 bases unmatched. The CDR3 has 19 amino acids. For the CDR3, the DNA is TGTGCCAGCAGCTTGGTGGCCTCTAGCGGGAGTATCTCCTACAATGAGCAGTTCTTC. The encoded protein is CASSLVASSGSISYNEQFF.

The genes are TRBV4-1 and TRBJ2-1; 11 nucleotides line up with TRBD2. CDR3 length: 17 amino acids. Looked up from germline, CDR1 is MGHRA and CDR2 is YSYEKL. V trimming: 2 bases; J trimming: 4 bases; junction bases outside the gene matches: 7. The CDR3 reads CASSQSIAGGEYNEQFF. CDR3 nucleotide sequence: TGCGCCAGCAGCCAAAGCATAGCGGGAGGGGAATACAATGAGCAGTTCTTC.

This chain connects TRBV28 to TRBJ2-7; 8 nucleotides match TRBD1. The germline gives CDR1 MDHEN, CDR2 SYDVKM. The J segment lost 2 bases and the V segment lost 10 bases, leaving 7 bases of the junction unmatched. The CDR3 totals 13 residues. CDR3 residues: CAIIGQGTYEQYF. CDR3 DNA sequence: TGTGCCATCATCGGACAGGGAACCTACGAGCAGTACTTC.

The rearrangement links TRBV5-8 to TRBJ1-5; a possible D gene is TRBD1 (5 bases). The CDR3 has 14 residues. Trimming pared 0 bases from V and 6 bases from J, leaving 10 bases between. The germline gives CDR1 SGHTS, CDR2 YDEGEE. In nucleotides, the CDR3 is TGTGCCAGCAGCTTGGGGGGGGAGGCTCAGCCCCAGCATTTT. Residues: CASSLGGEAQPQHF.

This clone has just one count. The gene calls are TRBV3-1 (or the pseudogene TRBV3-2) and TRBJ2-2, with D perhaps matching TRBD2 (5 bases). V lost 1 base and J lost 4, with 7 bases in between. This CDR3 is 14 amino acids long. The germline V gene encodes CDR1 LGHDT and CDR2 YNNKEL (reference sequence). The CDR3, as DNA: TGTGCCAGCAGCCAAGTCAGCGGCACCGGGGAGCTGTTTTTT. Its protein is CASSQVSGTGELFF.

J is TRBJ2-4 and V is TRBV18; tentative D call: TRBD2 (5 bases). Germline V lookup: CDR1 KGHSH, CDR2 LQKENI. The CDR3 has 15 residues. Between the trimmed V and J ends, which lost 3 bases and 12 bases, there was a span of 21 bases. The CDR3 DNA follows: TGTGCCAGCTCACCGAACGGGGATAGCCTCACCGATCAGTACTTC. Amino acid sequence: CASSPNGDSLTDQYF.

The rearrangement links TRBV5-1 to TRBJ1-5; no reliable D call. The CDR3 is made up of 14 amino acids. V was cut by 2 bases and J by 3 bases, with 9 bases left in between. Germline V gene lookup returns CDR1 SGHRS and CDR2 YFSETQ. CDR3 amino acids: CASSLTGDNQPQHF. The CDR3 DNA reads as TGCGCCAGCAGCTTAACCGGGGACAATCAGCCCCAGCATTTT. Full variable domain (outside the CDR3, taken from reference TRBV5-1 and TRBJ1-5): KAGVTQTPRYLIKTRGQQVTLSCSPISGHRSVSWYQQTPGQGLQFLFEYFSETQRNKGNFPGRFSGRQFSNSRSEMNVSTLELGDSALYLCASSLTGDNQPQHFGDGTRLSIL.

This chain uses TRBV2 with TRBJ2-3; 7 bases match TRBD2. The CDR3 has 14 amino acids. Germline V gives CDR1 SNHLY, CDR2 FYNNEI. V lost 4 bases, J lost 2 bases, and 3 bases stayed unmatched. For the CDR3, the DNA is TGTGCCAGCAGTGCCGGGACTAACACAGATACGCAGTATTTT. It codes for CASSAGTNTDTQYF.

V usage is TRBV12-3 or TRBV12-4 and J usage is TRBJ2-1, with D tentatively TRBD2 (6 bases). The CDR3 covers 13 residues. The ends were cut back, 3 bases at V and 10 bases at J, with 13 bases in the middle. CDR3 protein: CASSLAGPREQFF. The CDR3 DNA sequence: TGTGCCAGCAGTTTGGCGGGGCCGCGGGAGCAGTTCTTC.

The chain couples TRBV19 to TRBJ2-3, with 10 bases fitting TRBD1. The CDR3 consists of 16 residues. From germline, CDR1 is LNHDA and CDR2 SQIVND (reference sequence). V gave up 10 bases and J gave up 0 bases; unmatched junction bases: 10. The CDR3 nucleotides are TGTGCCATCGGGACAGGGGTTTCCTCTAGCACAGATACGCAGTATTTT. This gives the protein CAIGTGVSSSTDTQYF.

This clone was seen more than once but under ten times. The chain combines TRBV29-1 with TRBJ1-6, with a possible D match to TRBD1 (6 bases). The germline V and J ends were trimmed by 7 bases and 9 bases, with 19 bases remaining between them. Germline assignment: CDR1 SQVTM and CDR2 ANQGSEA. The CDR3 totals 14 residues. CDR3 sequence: CSAKMAGESSPLHF. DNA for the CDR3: TGCAGCGCCAAGATGGCAGGGGAGAGTTCACCCCTCCACTTT.

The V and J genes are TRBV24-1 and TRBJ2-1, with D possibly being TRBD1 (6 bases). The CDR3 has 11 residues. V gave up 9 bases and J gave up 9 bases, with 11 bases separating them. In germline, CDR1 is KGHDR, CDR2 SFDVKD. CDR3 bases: TGTGCCACCTTACAGGGCGGTGAGCAGTTCTTC. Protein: CATLQGGEQFF.

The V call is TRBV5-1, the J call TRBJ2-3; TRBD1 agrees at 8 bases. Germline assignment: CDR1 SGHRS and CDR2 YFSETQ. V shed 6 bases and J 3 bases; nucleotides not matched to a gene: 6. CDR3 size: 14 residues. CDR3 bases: TGCGCCAGCAAAGCAGGGGGCGCAACAGATACGCAGTATTTT. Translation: CASKAGGATDTQYF.

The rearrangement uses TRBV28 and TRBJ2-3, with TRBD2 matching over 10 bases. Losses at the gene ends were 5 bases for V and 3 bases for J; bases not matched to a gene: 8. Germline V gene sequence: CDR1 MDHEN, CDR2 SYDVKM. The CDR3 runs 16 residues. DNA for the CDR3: TGTGCCAGCAGTCCGGAAAGCGGGAGGGTAACAGATACGCAGTATTTT. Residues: CASSPESGRVTDTQYF. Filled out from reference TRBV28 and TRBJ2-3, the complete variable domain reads DVKVTQSSRYLVKRTGEKVFLECVQDMDHENMFWYRQDPGLGLRLIYFSYDVKMKEKGDIPEGYSVSREKKERFSLILESASTNQTSMYLCASSPESGRVTDTQYFGPGTRLTVL.

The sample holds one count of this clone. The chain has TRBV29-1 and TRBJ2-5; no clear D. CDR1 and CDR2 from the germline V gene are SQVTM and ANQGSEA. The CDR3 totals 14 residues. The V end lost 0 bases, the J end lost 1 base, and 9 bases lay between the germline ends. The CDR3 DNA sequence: TGCAGCGTTGAAGATCCGAGGTTCCAAGAGACCCAGTACTTC. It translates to CSVEDPRFQETQYF.

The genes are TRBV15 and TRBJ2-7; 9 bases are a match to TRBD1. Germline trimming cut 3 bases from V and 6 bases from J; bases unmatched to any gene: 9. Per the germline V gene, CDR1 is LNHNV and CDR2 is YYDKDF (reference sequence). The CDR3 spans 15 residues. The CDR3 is CATSSIQGAGSEQYF. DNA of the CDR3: TGTGCCACCAGCAGTATACAGGGGGCTGGAAGCGAGCAGTACTTC.

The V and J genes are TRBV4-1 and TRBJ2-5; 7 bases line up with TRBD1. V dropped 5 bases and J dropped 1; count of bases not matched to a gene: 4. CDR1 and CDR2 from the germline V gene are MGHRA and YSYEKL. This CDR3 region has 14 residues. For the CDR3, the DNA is TGCGCCAGCAGCGAATGGGACAGCCAAGAGACCCAGTACTTC. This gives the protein CASSEWDSQETQYF.